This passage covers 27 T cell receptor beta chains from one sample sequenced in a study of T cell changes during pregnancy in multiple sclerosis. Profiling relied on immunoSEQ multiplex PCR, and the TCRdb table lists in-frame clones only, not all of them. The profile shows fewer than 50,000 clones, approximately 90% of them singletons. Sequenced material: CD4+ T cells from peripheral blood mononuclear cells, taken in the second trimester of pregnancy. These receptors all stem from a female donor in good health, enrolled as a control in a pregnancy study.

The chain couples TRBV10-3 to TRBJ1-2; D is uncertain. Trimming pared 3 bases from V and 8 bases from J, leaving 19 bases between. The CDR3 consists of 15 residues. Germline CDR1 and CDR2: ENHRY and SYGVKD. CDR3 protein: CAISDSAGGVGGYTF. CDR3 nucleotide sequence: TGTGCCATCAGTGATTCAGCGGGCGGAGTAGGAGGCTACACCTTC.

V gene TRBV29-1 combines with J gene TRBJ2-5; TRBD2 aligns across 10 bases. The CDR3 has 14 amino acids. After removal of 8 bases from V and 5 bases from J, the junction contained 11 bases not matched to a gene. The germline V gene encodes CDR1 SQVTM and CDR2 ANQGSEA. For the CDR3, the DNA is TGCAGCTCATTAGCGGGGGGAGGTAGGGAGACCCAGTACTTC. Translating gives CSSLAGGGRETQYF. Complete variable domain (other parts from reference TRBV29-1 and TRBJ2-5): SAVISQKPSRDICQRGTSLTIQCQVDSQVTMMFWYRQQPGQSLTLIATANQGSEATYESGFVIDKFPISRPNLTFSTLTVSNMSPEDSSIYLCSSLAGGGRETQYFGPGTRLLVL.

The CDR3: CASSQERGLNYGYTF. The CDR3 DNA reads TGCGCCAGCAGCCAAGAAAGGGGGCTCAACTATGGCTACACCTTC. The rearrangement uses TRBV4-3 and TRBJ1-2; 7 bases match TRBD1. V was clipped by 0 bases and J by 2 bases; unmatched bases: 3. This CDR3 has 15 residues. Germline V lookup: CDR1 LGHNA, CDR2 YSLEER.

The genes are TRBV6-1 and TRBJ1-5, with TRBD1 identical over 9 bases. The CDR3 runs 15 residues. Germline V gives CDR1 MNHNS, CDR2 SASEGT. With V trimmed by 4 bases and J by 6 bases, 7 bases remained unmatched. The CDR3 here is CASSATPGQGQPQHF. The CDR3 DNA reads TGTGCCAGCAGTGCCACCCCGGGACAGGGTCAGCCCCAGCATTTT.

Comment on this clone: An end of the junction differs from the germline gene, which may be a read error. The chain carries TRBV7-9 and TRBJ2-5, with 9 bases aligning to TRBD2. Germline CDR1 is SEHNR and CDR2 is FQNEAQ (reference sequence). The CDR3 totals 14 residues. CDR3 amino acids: CASSLESRGGSQYF. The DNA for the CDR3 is TGTGCCAGCAGCTTAGAATCGCGGGGGGGCTCCCAATACTTC.

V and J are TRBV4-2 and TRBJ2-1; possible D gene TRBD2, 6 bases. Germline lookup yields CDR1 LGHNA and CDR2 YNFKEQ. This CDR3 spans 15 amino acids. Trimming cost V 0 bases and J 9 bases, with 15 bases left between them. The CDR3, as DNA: TGTGCCAGCAGCCAAGAATGGCGGGGCTTAAGTGAGCAGTTCTTC. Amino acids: CASSQEWRGLSEQFF.

CDR3 residues: CSAPKRSEAFF. Here the CDR3 DNA reads TGCAGTGCTCCGAAGCGGAGTGAAGCTTTCTTT. The gene calls are TRBV20-1 and TRBJ1-1; no definite D call. Germline V gene lookup returns CDR1 DFQATT and CDR2 SNEGSKA (reference sequence). CDR3 length: 11 residues. Trimming left V 5 bases short and J 7 bases short, with 11 bases between.

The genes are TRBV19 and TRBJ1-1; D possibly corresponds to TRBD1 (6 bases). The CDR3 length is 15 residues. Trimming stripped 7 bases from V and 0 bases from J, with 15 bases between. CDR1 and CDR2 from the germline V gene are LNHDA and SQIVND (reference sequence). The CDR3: CASTSGWGLNTEAFF. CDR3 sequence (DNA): TGTGCCAGTACCTCGGGTTGGGGGCTGAACACTGAAGCTTTCTTT.

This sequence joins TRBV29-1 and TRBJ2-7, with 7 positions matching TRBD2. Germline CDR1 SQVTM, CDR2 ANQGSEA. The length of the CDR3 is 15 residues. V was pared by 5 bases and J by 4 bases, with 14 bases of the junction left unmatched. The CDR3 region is CSVFDQGASGYEQYF. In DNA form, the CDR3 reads TGCAGCGTTTTCGATCAAGGGGCTAGCGGTTACGAGCAGTACTTC.

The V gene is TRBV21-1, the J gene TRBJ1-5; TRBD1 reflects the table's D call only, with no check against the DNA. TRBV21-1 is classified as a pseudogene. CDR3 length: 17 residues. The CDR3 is CASSKEGSGIGNQPQHF. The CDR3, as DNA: TGTGCCAGCAGCAAAGAGGGTTCAGGGATCGGCAATCAGCCCCAGCATTTT.

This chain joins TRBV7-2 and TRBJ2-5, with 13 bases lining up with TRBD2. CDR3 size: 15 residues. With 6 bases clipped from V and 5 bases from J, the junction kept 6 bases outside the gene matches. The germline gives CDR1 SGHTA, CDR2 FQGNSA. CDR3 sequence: CASSLLAGGLETQYF. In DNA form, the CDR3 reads TGTGCCAGCAGTCTACTAGCGGGGGGGCTTGAGACCCAGTACTTC.

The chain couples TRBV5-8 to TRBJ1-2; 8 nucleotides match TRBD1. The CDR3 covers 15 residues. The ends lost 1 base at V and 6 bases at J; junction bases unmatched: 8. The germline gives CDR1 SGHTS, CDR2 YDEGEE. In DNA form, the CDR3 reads TGTGCCAGCAGCTTGTACAGGGGGAACTCTAATGGCTACACCTTC. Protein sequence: CASSLYRGNSNGYTF.

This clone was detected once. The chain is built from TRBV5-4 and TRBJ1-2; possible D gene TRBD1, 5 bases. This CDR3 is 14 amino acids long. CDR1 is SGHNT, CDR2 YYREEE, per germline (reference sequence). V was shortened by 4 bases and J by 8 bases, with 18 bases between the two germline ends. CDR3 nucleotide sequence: TGTGCCAGCAGCCCGCCCGGCAGGGTGCAAGGCTACACCTTC. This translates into CASSPPGRVQGYTF.

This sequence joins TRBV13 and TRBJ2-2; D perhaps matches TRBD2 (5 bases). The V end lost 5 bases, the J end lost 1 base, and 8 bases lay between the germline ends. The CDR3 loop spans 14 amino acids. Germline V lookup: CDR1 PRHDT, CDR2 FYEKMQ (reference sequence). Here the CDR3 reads CASSRTLNTGELFF. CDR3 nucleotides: TGTGCCAGCAGCCGGACTCTGAACACCGGGGAGCTGTTTTTT.

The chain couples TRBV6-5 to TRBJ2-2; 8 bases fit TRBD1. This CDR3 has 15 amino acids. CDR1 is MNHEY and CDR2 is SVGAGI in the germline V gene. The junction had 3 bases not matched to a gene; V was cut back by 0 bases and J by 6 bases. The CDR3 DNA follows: TGTGCCAGCAGTTACTCGGACAGGGTGGCCGGGGAGCTGTTTTTT. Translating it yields CASSYSDRVAGELFF.

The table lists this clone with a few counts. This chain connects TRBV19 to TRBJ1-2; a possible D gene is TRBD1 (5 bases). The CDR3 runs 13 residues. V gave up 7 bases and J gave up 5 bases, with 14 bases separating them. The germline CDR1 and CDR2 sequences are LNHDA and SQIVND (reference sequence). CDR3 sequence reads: CASTLQGWYGYTF. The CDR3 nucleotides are TGTGCCAGTACCCTCCAGGGTTGGTATGGCTACACCTTC.

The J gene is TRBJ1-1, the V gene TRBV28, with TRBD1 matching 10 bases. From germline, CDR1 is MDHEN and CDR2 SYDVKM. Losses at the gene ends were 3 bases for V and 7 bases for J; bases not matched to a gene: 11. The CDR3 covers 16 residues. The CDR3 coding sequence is TGTGCCAGCAGTTTGTGGGGGGGACAGGGGCGGCGTGAAGCTTTCTTT. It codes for CASSLWGGQGRREAFF.

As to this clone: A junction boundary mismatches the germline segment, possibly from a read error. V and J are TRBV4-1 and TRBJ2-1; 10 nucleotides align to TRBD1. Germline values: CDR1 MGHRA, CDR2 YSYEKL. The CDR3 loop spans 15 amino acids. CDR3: CASSQVGQGSNAQFF. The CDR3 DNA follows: TGCGCCAGCAGCCAAGTGGGACAGGGGTCCAATGCGCAGTTCTTC.

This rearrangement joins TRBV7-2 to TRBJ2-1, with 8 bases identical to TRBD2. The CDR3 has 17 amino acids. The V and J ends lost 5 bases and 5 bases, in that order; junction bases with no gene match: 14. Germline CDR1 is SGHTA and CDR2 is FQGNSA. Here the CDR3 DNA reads TGTGCCAGCAGCCCTTCAATTTTGCGCGGGGGGAACAATGAGCAGTTCTTC. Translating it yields CASSPSILRGGNNEQFF.

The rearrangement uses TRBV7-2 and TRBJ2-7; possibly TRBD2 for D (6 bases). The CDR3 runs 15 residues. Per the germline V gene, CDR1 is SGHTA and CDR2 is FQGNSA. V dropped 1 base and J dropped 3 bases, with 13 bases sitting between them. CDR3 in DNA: TGTGCCAGCAGCTTAGGGAGGGGAGAGGTCTACGAGCAGTACTTC. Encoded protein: CASSLGRGEVYEQYF. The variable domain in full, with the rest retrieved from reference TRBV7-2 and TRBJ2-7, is GAGVSQSPSNKVTEKGKDVELRCDPISGHTALYWYRQSLGQGLEFLIYFQGNSAPDKSGLPSDRFSAERTGGSVSTLTIQRTQQEDSAVYLCASSLGRGEVYEQYFGPGTRLTVT.

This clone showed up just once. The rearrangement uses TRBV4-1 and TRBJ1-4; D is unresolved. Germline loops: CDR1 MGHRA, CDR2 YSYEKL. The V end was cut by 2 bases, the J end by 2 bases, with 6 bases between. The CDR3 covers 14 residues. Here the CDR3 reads CASSQKRTNEKLFF. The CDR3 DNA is TGCGCCAGCAGCCAAAAACGGACTAATGAAAAACTGTTTTTT.

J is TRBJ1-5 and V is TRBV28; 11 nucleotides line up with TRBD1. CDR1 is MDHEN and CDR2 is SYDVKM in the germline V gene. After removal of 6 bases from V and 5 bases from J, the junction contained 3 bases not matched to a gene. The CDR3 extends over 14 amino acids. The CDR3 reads CASSGTGGDQPQHF. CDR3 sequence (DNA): TGTGCCAGCAGCGGGACAGGGGGGGATCAGCCCCAGCATTTT.

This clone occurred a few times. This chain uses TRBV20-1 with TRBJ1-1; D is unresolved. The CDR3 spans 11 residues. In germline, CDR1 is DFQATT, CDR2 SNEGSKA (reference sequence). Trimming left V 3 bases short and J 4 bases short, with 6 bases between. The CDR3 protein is CSARGFTEAFF. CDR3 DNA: TGCAGTGCTAGGGGCTTCACTGAAGCTTTCTTT.

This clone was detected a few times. DNA for the CDR3: TGTGCCAGCAGCTTAAGGCGGTTGATAGATACGCAGTATTTT. Protein product: CASSLRRLIDTQYF. The chain carries TRBV7-2 and TRBJ2-3; D gene uncertain. The CDR3 extends over 14 amino acids. V lost 2 bases, J lost 5 bases, and 11 bases lay in between. CDR1 is SGHTA, CDR2 FQGNSA, per germline. Full variable domain (missing parts from reference TRBV7-2 and TRBJ2-3): GAGVSQSPSNKVTEKGKDVELRCDPISGHTALYWYRQSLGQGLEFLIYFQGNSAPDKSGLPSDRFSAERTGGSVSTLTIQRTQQEDSAVYLCASSLRRLIDTQYFGPGTRLTVL.

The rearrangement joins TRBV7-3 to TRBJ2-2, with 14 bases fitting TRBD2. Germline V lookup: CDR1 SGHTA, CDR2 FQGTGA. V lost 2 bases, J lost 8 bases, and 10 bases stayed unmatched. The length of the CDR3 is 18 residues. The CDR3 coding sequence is TGTGCCAGCAGCTTACTTCCGACGACTAGCGGGGGGGCTGGGGAGCTGTTTTTT. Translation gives CASSLLPTTSGGAGELFF.

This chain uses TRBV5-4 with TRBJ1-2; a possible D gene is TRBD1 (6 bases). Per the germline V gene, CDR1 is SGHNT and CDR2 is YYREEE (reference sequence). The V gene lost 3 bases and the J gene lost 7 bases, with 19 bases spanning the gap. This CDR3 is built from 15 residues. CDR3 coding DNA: TGTGCCAGCAGCTCCCAATACAGGGAACCCACTGGCTACACCTTC. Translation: CASSSQYREPTGYTF. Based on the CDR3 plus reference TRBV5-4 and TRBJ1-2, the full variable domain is ETGVTQSPTHLIKTRGQQVTLRCSSQSGHNTVSWYQQALGQGPQFIFQYYREEENGRGNFPPRFSGLQFPNYSSELNVNALELDDSALYLCASSSQYREPTGYTFGSGTRLTVV.

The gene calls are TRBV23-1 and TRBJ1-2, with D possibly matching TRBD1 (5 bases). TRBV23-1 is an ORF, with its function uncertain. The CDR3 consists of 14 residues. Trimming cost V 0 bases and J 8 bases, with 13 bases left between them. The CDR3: CASSQSSGSGGYTF. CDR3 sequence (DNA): TGCGCCAGCAGTCAATCATCAGGGTCTGGGGGCTACACCTTC.